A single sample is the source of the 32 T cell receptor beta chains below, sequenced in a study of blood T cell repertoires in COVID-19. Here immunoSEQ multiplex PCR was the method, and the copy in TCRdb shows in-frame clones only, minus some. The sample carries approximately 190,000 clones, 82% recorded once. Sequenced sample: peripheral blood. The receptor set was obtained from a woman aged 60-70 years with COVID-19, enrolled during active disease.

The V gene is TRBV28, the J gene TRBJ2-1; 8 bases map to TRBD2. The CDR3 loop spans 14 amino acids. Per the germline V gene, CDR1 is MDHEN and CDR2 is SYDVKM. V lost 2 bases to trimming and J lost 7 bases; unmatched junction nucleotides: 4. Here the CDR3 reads CASSLSGSRNEQFF. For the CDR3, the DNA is TGTGCCAGCAGTTTAAGCGGGAGCCGGAATGAGCAGTTCTTC.

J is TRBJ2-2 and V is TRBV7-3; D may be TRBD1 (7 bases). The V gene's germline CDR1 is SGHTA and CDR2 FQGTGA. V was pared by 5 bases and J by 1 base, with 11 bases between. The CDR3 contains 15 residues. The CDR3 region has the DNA TGTGCCAGCAGCCCGCGGGACAGGAACACCGGGGAGCTGTTTTTT. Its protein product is CASSPRDRNTGELFF. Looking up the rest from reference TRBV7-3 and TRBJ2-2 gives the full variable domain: GAGVSQTPSNKVTEKGKYVELRCDPISGHTALYWYRQSLGQGPEFLIYFQGTGAADDSGLPNDRFFAVRPEGSVSTLKIQRTERGDSAVYLCASSPRDRNTGELFFGEGSRLTVL.

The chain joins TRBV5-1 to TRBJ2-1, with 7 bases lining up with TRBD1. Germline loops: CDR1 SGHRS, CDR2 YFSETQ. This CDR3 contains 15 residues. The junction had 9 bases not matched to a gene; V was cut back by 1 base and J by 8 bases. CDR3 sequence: CASSLSLTGVDEQFF. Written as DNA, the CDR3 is TGCGCCAGCAGCTTGAGTTTAACAGGGGTAGATGAGCAGTTCTTC.

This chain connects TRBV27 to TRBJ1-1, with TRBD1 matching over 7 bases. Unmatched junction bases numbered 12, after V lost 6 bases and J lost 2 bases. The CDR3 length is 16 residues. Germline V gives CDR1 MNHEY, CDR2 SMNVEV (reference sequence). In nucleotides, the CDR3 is TGTGCCAGCAGCCCAATAAAACGGGACAGTAACACTGAAGCTTTCTTT. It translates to CASSPIKRDSNTEAFF.

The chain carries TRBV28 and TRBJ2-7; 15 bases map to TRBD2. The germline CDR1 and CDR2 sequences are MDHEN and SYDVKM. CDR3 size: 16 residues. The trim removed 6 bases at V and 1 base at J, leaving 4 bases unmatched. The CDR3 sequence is CASSPGLAGGSYEQYV. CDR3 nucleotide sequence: TGTGCCAGCAGCCCCGGACTAGCGGGGGGGTCCTACGAGCAGTACGTC.

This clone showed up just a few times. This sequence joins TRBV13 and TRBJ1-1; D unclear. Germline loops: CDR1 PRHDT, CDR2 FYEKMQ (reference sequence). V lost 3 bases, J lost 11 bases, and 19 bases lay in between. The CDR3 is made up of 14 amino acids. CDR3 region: CASSFSRREVGAFF. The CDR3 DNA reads TGTGCCAGCAGCTTTTCTAGGCGGGAGGTCGGGGCTTTCTTT.

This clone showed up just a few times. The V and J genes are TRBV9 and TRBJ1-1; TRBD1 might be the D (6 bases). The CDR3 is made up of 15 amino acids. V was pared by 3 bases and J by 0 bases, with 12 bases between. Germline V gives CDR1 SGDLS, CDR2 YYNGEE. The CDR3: CASSAQTGLNTEAFF. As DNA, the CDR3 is TGTGCCAGCAGCGCCCAAACAGGGTTGAACACTGAAGCTTTCTTT.

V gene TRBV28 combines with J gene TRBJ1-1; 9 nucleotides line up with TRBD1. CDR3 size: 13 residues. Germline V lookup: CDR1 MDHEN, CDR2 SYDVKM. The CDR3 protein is CALGDRVHTEAFF. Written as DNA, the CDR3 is TGTGCTCTTGGGGACAGGGTTCACACTGAAGCTTTCTTT.

CDR3 bases: TGTGCCAGTAGCCGACTAGCACAGGGGGACATTCAGTACTTC. This sequence encodes CASSRLAQGDIQYF. The rearrangement links TRBV19 to TRBJ2-4; D is perhaps TRBD1 (8 bases). CDR1 and CDR2 (germline): LNHDA, SQIVND (reference sequence). The CDR3 runs 14 residues. V dropped 6 bases and J dropped 8 bases, with 17 bases sitting between them.

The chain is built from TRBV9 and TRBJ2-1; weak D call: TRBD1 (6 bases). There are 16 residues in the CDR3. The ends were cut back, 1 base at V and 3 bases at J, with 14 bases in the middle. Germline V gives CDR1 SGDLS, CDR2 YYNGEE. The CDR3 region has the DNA TGTGCCAGCAGCGTATCTCAGGGGAGACTCTACAATGAGCAGTTCTTC. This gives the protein CASSVSQGRLYNEQFF.

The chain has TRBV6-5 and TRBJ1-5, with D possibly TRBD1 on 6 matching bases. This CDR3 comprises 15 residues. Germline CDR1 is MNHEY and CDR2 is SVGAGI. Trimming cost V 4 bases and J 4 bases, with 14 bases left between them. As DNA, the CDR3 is TGTGCCAGCAGTTCCGGACAGAGTCTAAATCAGCCCCAGCATTTT. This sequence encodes CASSSGQSLNQPQHF.

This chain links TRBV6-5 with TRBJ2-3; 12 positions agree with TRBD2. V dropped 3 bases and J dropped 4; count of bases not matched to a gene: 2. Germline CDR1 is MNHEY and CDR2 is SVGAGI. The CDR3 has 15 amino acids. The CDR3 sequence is CASSYLAGGADTQYF. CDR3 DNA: TGTGCCAGCAGTTATCTAGCGGGGGGGGCAGATACGCAGTATTTT.

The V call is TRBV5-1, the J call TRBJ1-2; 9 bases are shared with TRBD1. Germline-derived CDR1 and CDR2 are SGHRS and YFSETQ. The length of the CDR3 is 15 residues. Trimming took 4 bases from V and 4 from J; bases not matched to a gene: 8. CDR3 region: CASSPGTGRAYGYTF. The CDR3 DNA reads TGCGCCAGCAGCCCTGGGACAGGGAGGGCCTATGGCTACACCTTC.

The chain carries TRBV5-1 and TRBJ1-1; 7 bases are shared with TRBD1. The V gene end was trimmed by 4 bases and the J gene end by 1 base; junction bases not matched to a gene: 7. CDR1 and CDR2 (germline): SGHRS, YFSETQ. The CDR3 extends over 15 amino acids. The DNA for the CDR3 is TGCGCCAGCAGCATGACAGGGATAGGGAACACTGAAGCTTTCTTT. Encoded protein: CASSMTGIGNTEAFF.

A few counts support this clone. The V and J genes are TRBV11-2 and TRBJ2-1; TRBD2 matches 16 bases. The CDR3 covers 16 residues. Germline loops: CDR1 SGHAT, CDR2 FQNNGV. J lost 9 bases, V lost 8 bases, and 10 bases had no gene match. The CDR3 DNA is TGTGCCAGCTCGGGACTAGCGGGAGGGAGTCGGGCTGAGCAGTTCTTC. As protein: CASSGLAGGSRAEQFF.

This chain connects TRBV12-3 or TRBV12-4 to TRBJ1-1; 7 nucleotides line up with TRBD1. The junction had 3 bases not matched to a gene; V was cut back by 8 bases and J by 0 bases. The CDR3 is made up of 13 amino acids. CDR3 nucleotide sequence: TGTGCCAGCTTGGGACAGCTGAACACTGAAGCTTTCTTT. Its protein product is CASLGQLNTEAFF.

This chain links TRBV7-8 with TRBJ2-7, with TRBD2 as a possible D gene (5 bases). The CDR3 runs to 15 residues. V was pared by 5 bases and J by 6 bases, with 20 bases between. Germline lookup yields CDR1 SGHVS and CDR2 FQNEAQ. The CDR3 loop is CASSRRGLSEGEQYF. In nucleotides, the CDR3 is TGTGCCAGCAGCCGCCGCGGACTCTCGGAAGGCGAGCAGTACTTC.

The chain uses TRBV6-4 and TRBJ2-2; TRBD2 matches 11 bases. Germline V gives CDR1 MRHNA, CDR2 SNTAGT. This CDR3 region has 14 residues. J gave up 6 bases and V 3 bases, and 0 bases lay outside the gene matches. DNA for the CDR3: TGTGCCAGCAGTGAACTAGCGGGAGCCGGGGAGCTGTTTTTT. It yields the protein CASSELAGAGELFF.

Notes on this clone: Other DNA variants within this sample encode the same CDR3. CDR3: CASSLTGETTGELFF. The CDR3, as DNA: TGCGCCAGCAGCTTGACAGGGGAGACCACCGGGGAGCTGTTTTTT. The V call is TRBV5-1, the J call TRBJ2-2, with TRBD1 matching over 7 bases. Germline assignment: CDR1 SGHRS and CDR2 YFSETQ. The ends lost 1 base at V and 4 bases at J; junction bases unmatched: 4. The CDR3 consists of 15 residues.

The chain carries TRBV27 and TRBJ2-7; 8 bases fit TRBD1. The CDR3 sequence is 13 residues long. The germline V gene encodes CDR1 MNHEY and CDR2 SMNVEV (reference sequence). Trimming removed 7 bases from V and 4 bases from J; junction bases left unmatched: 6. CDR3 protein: CASTKDREYEQYV. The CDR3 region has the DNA TGTGCCAGCACCAAGGACAGGGAATACGAGCAGTACGTC.

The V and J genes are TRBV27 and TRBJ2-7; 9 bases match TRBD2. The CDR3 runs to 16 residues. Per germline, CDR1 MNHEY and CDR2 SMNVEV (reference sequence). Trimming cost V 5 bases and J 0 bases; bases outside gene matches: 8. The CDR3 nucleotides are TGTGCCAGCAGTAAAAGAGCGGGAGGTCCCTCCTACGAGCAGTACTTC. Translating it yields CASSKRAGGPSYEQYF.

The CDR3 region is CASSTTLRGNYGYTF. The CDR3 DNA reads as TGTGCCAGCAGTACTACCCTCAGGGGTAACTATGGCTACACCTTC. The rearrangement uses TRBV28 and TRBJ1-2; D may be TRBD1 (6 bases). Germline V CDR1 and CDR2: MDHEN, SYDVKM. The CDR3 is 15 residues long. V lost 5 bases to trimming and J lost 1 base, with 14 bases between them.

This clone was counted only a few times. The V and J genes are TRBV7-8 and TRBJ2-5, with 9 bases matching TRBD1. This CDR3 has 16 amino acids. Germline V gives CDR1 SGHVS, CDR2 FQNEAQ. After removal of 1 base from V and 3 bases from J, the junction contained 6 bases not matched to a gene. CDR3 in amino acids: CASSLGLGQGKETQYF. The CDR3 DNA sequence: TGTGCCAGCAGCTTAGGATTAGGACAGGGGAAAGAGACCCAGTACTTC.

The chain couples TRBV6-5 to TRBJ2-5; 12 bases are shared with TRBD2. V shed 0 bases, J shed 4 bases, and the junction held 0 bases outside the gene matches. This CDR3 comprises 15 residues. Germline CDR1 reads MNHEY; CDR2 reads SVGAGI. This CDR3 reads CASSYSTSGRETQYF. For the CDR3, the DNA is TGTGCCAGCAGTTACTCGACTAGCGGGAGAGAGACCCAGTACTTC.

CDR3 protein: CASSRRTPWNTGELFF. Here the CDR3 DNA reads TGTGCCAGCAGCCGACGGACTCCCTGGAACACCGGGGAGCTGTTTTTT. The rearrangement joins TRBV7-8 to TRBJ2-2; tentatively, D is TRBD2 (5 bases). Germline values: CDR1 SGHVS, CDR2 FQNEAQ. Trimming left V 5 bases short and J 1 base short, with 14 bases between. The CDR3 has 16 residues.

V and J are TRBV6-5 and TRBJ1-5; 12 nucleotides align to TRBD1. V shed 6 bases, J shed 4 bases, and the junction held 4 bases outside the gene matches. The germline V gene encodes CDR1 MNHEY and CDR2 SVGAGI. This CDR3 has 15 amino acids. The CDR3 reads CASRGTGGRNQPQHF. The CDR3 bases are TGTGCCAGCAGGGGGACAGGGGGCAGAAATCAGCCCCAGCATTTT.

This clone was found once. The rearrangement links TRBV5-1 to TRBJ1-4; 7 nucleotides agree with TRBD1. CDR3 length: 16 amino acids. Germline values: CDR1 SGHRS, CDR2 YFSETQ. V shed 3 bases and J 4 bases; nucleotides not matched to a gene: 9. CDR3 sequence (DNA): TGCGCCAGCAGCTCGAAAGACAGGGACAATAATGAAAAACTGTTTTTT. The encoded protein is CASSSKDRDNNEKLFF.

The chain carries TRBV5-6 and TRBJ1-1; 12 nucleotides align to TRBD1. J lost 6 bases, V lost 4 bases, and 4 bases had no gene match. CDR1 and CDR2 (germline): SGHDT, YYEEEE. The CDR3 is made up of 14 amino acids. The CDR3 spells CASSPGQGASEAFF. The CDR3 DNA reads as TGTGCCAGCAGCCCGGGACAGGGGGCCTCTGAAGCTTTCTTT. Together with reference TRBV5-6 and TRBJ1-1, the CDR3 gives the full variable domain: DAGVTQSPTHLIKTRGQQVTLRCSPKSGHDTVSWYQQALGQGPQFIFQYYEEEERQRGNFPDRFSGHQFPNYSSELNVNALLLGDSALYLCASSPGQGASEAFFGQGTRLTVV.

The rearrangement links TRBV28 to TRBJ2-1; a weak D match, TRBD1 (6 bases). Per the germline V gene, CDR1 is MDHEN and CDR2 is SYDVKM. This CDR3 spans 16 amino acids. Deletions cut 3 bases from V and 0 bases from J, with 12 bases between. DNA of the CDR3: TGTGCCAGCAGTTTGGGGGCGTACAGCTCCTACAATGAGCAGTTCTTC. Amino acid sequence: CASSLGAYSSYNEQFF.

Here the CDR3 reads CASSVGVAGGYTDTQYF. In nucleotides, the CDR3 is TGTGCCAGCAGCGTAGGGGTAGCGGGGGGATACACAGATACGCAGTATTTT. The V call is TRBV9, the J call TRBJ2-3; 10 nucleotides line up with TRBD2. CDR1 and CDR2 (germline): SGDLS, YYNGEE. With V trimmed by 0 bases and J by 2 bases, 6 bases remained unmatched. There are 17 residues in the CDR3.

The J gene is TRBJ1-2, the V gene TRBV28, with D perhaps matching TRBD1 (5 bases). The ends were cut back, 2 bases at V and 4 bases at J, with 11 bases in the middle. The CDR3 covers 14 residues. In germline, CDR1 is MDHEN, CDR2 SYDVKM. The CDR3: CASSLMTVSYGYTF. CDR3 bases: TGTGCCAGCAGTTTAATGACAGTAAGCTATGGCTACACCTTC.

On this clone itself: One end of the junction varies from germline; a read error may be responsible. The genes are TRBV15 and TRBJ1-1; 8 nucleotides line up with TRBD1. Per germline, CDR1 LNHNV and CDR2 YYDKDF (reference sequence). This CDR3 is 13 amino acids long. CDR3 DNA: TGTGCCACCAGTAGAGACCAGGGGGCCGAAGCTTTCTTT. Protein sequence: CATSRDQGAEAFF.